The clone carrying this T cell receptor (beta chain) has just a few counts. The antigen remains undetermined. Germline V CDR1 and CDR2: SGHRS, YFSETQ. The CDR3 totals 14 residues. The V segment lost 4 bases and the J segment 2 bases; nucleotides outside the gene matches: 6. This sample stems from a study of human T cells and chemical hapten exposure. Original methodology: A typical sample had around 96,000 TCRs, with roughly 23,224 to 690,600 overall. MiXCR, run by TCRdb on the RACE reads, gives a single entry per CDR3 protein. These V and J calls are TCRdb output, not the study's own analysis. The profile shows nearly 85,000 distinct CDR3 sequences, around a tenth of them singletons. Study results and caveats: Sensitizing to DPC left TCRs with a frequency above 1 in 1000 unaltered.

Time point in this sample: patch test 2, 6 weeks after DPC sensitization. The treatment is: therapeutic diphenylcyclopropenone sensitization with weekly scalp DPC. Sequences were derived from whole blood, sampled in connection with sensitization to the hapten diphenylcyclopropenone (DPC). This sequence was found in a man aged 18 to 30 with alopecia areata. Some clones in this sample may be carry-over from other donors' samples. The V call is TRBV5-1, the J call TRBJ2-7; 7 nucleotides agree with TRBD1. CDR3 protein: CASSTGTEPYEQYF. The CDR3 coding sequence is TGCGCCAGCAGCACCGGGACAGAACCCTACGAGCAGTACTTC.